The entry below describes one T cell receptor (beta chain). Trimming cost V 3 bases and J 4 bases, with 9 bases left between them. The CDR3 has 13 residues. Germline CDR1 LNHDA, CDR2 SQIVND (reference sequence). This entry belongs to a study of control samples from healthy donors and cancer patients. Clones were read by immunoSEQ multiplex PCR, and TCRdb kept only the in-frame ones, dropping some. The table includes 68,000 or so clones, around 80% detected once. Material for sequencing was blood. The source of this sequence is a man in his sixties in good health. The J gene is TRBJ1-1, the V gene TRBV19, with D unresolved. CDR3 in amino acids: CASSITEGTEAFF. CDR3 DNA: TGTGCCAGTAGTATTACAGAGGGCACTGAAGCTTTCTTT.